This TCR beta chain stems from a study of cytomegalovirus exposure and HLA in healthy donors. General study points: Association of a missense DCLRE1C variant with TCR beta V- and J-gene trimming was reported in a later analysis. In terms of immune exposure information, only CMV serostatus was available. The classifier reportedly diagnosed cytomegalovirus status with high sensitivity and specificity.

To note about this clone: Its target is not known.

Germline V gene data show CDR1 as LGHNA and CDR2 as YSLEER. The CDR3 loop spans 14 amino acids. V was shortened by 1 base and J by 0 bases, with 7 bases between the two germline ends. Vbeta (60) and Jbeta (13) primers were used in the PCR. Assay: immunoSEQ multiplex PCR; the TCRdb copy retains only in-frame clones and omits some. This table holds under 150,000 clones, 81% found once. This receptor was taken from a man between 18 and 29 years old in good health and CMV-seronegative. Source material: PBMCs. The rearrangement links TRBV4-3 to TRBJ2-7, with D hard to call. The CDR3 DNA reads TGCGCCAGCAGCCAAGGGGCCTTCTCCTACGAGCAGTACTTC. Protein: CASSQGAFSYEQYF.